This T cell receptor beta chain was sequenced during a study of CD8+ T cells in alopecia areata. Findings of the study overall: Elevated clonality characterized lesional scalp relative to normal scalp, particularly in alopecia totalis/universalis.

Sequencing used cDNA as its template, made by extracting RNA and reverse transcribing it. TCRdb keeps only in-frame clones here, not all; method: immunoSEQ multiplex PCR. Among roughly 200,000 clones listed, roughly 50% were seen once. With regard to this clone: Its target is unknown.

This CDR3 contains 14 residues. Germline-derived CDR1 and CDR2 are GTSNPN and SVGIG (reference sequence). Between the trimmed V and J ends, which lost 0 bases and 1 base, there was a span of 6 bases. Stated treatment: oral pan-JAK inhibitor, 5-10 mg twice daily. The receptor's source is a human donor with alopecia areata. The chain joins TRBV30 to TRBJ2-2; D uncertain. This specimen was CD8+ T cells sorted from blood, taken at week 24, from a patient treated with tofacitinib. The CDR3 protein is CAWSVTGNTGELFF. The DNA of the CDR3 is TGTGCCTGGAGTGTGACGGGGAACACCGGGGAGCTGTTTTTT.